Listed here are 9 T cell receptor beta chains from one sample, sequenced in a study of blood T cell repertoires in COVID-19. Libraries were prepared by immunoSEQ multiplex PCR; TCRdb keeps only in-frame clonotypes and omits some of them. The sample lists tens of thousands of clones, approximately 78% occurring once. Sample: peripheral blood. These receptor sequences come from an elderly woman with active or convalescent COVID-19.

This sequence joins TRBV19 and TRBJ1-1; TRBD1 agrees at 7 bases. Losses at the gene ends were 5 bases for V and 0 bases for J; bases not matched to a gene: 3. The CDR3 extends over 14 amino acids. Looked up from germline, CDR1 is LNHDA and CDR2 is SQIVND (reference sequence). CDR3 sequence (DNA): TGTGCCAGTAGTCTGACAGGGCTGAACACTGAAGCTTTCTTT. This encodes CASSLTGLNTEAFF.

This clone has only one observation. This chain uses TRBV27 with TRBJ2-7; 7 nucleotides align to TRBD1. The CDR3 covers 14 residues. CDR1 and CDR2 from the germline V gene are MNHEY and SMNVEV (reference sequence). V dropped 3 bases and J dropped 2; count of bases not matched to a gene: 4. The CDR3: CASSLTGNPYEQYF. CDR3 nucleotides: TGTGCCAGCAGTTTGACAGGGAATCCCTACGAGCAGTACTTC.

This clone was counted between two and nine times. J is TRBJ2-7 and V is TRBV7-8, with 9 bases aligning to TRBD1. Trimming at V came to 8 bases and at J to 6 bases, leaving 5 bases not matched to a gene. This CDR3 spans 12 amino acids. Germline assignment: CDR1 SGHVS and CDR2 FQNEAQ. CDR3 DNA: TGTGCCAGCCGGGGACAGGGTTTCGAGCAGTACTTC. It translates to CASRGQGFEQYF.

This CDR3 is CASSQVTSDKFF. In nucleotides, the CDR3 is TGTGCCAGCAGCCAAGTAACTAGTGACAAGTTCTTC. The V and J genes are TRBV3-1 (or the pseudogene TRBV3-2) and TRBJ2-1; D might be TRBD2 (5 bases). The CDR3 is 12 residues long. The germline V and J ends were trimmed by 1 base and 14 bases, with 12 bases remaining between them. Per germline, CDR1 LGHDT and CDR2 YNNKEL (reference sequence).

In the case of this clone: One end of the junction varies from germline; a read error may be responsible. The chain uses TRBV3-1 (or the pseudogene TRBV3-2) and TRBJ1-1; a weak D match, TRBD1 (5 bases). Germline assignment: CDR1 LGHDT and CDR2 YNNKEL (reference sequence). CDR3 length: 12 residues. The CDR3 DNA sequence: TGTGCCAGCAGTCAAGAGGGCGGGGGAGCTTTCTTT. Translated, it gives CASSQEGGGAFF.

The rearrangement uses TRBV5-5 and TRBJ1-2; D is uncertain. The CDR3 runs 11 residues. Germline V lookup: CDR1 SGHKS, CDR2 YYEKEE (reference sequence). Trimming removed 0 bases at V and 11 bases at J, with 8 bases between. The CDR3 region has the DNA TGTGCCAGCAGCTTGGATAGCGGGTACACCTTC. It codes for CASSLDSGYTF. Filled out from reference TRBV5-5 and TRBJ1-2, the complete variable domain reads DAGVTQSPTHLIKTRGQQVTLRCSPISGHKSVSWYQQVLGQGPQFIFQYYEKEERGRGNFPDRFSARQFPNYSSELNVNALLLGDSALYLCASSLDSGYTFGSGTRLTVV.

V is TRBV29-1 and J is TRBJ1-4, with 7 positions matching TRBD1. Germline loops: CDR1 SQVTM, CDR2 ANQGSEA. V trimming: 7 bases; J trimming: 8 bases; junction bases outside the gene matches: 10. The CDR3 contains 13 residues. Written as DNA, the CDR3 is TGCAGCGCTCGGGGACCAGGGGGGGAAAAACTGTTTTTT. Translation: CSARGPGGEKLFF.

This clone was found once. The chain employs TRBV11-2 and TRBJ2-5, with 11 nucleotides matching TRBD1. With V trimmed by 5 bases and J by 5 bases, 7 bases remained unmatched. This CDR3 is 15 amino acids long. In germline, CDR1 is SGHAT, CDR2 FQNNGV. In nucleotides, the CDR3 is TGTGCCAGCAGCCCGCGGACAGGGGGCAGGGAGACCCAGTACTTC. Amino acids: CASSPRTGGRETQYF. Combining the CDR3 with reference TRBV11-2 and TRBJ2-5 gives the whole variable domain EAGVAQSPRYKIIEKRQSVAFWCNPISGHATLYWYQQILGQGPKLLIQFQNNGVVDDSQLPKDRFSAERLKGVDSTLKIQPAKLEDSAVYLCASSPRTGGRETQYFGPGTRLLVL.

This clone occurred once. V is TRBV7-2 and J is TRBJ1-1, with 9 bases aligning to TRBD1. The CDR3 loop spans 14 amino acids. V shed 5 bases, J shed 8 bases, and the junction held 9 bases outside the gene matches. Germline V CDR1 and CDR2: SGHTA, FQGNSA. CDR3 nucleotide sequence: TGTGCCAGCAGCCCGACGGGACAGGGATTCGAAGCTTTCTTT. This encodes CASSPTGQGFEAFF.